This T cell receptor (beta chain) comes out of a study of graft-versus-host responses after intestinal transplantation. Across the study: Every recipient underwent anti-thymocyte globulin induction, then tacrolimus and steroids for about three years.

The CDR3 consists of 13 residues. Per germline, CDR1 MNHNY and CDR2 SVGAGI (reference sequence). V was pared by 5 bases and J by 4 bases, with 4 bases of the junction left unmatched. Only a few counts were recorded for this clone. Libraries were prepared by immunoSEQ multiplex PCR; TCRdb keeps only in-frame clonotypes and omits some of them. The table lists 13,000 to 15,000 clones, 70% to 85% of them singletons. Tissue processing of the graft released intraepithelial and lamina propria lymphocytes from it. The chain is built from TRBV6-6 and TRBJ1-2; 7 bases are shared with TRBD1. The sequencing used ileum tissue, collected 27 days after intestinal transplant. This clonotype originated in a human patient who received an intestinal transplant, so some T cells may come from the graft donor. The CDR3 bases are TGTGCCAGCAGTCCGGGACAGAGCTATGGCTACACCTTC. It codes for CASSPGQSYGYTF.